These 11 T cell receptor beta chains were sequenced from one sample in a study of shared clonotypes between healthy human individuals. Clones were read by immunoSEQ multiplex PCR, and TCRdb kept only the in-frame ones, dropping some. The sample shows 2 million to 2.5 million clones, 93% of them seen only once. Sequencing input: naive CD4+ T cells from PBMCs. Specified subset: CD45RA+ positively selected. The origin of the receptors is a man younger than 35 in good health. Some clones in this sample may be carry-over from other donors' samples.

The chain recombines TRBV7-3 with TRBJ2-1; a possible D gene is TRBD2 (5 bases). The CDR3 totals 16 residues. Germline V gene data show CDR1 as SGHTA and CDR2 as FQGTGA. Trimming pared 1 base from V and 0 bases from J, leaving 10 bases between. As DNA, the CDR3 is TGTGCCAGCAGCTTAATGGGAGAAGGCTCCTACAATGAGCAGTTCTTC. This sequence encodes CASSLMGEGSYNEQFF. Full variable domain (missing parts from reference TRBV7-3 and TRBJ2-1): GAGVSQTPSNKVTEKGKYVELRCDPISGHTALYWYRQSLGQGPEFLIYFQGTGAADDSGLPNDRFFAVRPEGSVSTLKIQRTERGDSAVYLCASSLMGEGSYNEQFFGPGTRLTVL.

To note about this clone: At the DNA level, this CDR3 is encoded by other sequences in the same sample as well. J is TRBJ2-3 and V is TRBV10-3, with D maybe TRBD2 (6 bases). CDR1 ENHRY and CDR2 SYGVKD come from the germline V gene. Trimming removed 7 bases at V and 4 bases at J, with 6 bases between. The CDR3 length is 11 residues. CDR3 in amino acids: CAITGADTQYF. The DNA for the CDR3 is TGTGCCATCACGGGAGCAGATACGCAGTATTTT.

V usage is TRBV4-2 and J usage is TRBJ2-1, with a tentative D call TRBD2 (6 bases). This CDR3 has 13 amino acids. Germline-derived CDR1 and CDR2 are LGHNA and YNFKEQ. V was cut by 4 bases and J by 9 bases, with 13 bases left in between. The CDR3 region is CASSLRLSGEQFF. The CDR3 nucleotides are TGTGCCAGCAGCCTACGACTTAGCGGTGAGCAGTTCTTC.

The chain links TRBV19 to TRBJ2-7, with unresolved D. V lost 3 bases and J 3 bases, leaving 15 bases between the germline ends. CDR3 length: 15 residues. In germline, CDR1 is LNHDA, CDR2 SQIVND (reference sequence). The CDR3 region has the DNA TGTGCCAGTAGTATTGGCCAGGCAGAGGTCTACGAGCAGTACTTC. Translating it yields CASSIGQAEVYEQYF.

This clone came up a few times. The same CDR3 can be traced to other DNA sequences in this sample. The V and J genes are TRBV28 and TRBJ2-7; D call uncertain. The CDR3 runs to 10 residues. CDR1 MDHEN and CDR2 SYDVKM come from the germline V gene. Trimming cost V 5 bases and J 2 bases, with 1 base left between them. This CDR3 reads CASSAYEQYF. CDR3 bases: TGTGCCAGCAGTGCCTACGAGCAGTACTTC.

The chain employs TRBV7-3 and TRBJ2-2; D possibly uses TRBD1 or TRBD2 (6 bases each). The CDR3 has 15 amino acids. The germline V gene encodes CDR1 SGHTA and CDR2 FQGTGA. Trimming cost V 2 bases and J 4 bases, with 11 bases left between them. In nucleotides, the CDR3 is TGTGCCAGCAGCTTATTAGGGGGGCGCACCGGGGAGCTGTTTTTT. Translated, it gives CASSLLGGRTGELFF.

This chain connects TRBV5-5 to TRBJ2-7; D assignment may be TRBD1 or TRBD2 (5 bases each). Deletions cut 2 bases from V and 5 bases from J, with 17 bases between. CDR1 and CDR2 from the germline V gene are SGHKS and YYEKEE (reference sequence). This CDR3 spans 15 amino acids. For the CDR3, the DNA is TGTGCCAGCAGCTTCAGACTCGATCGGGGCGACGAGCAGTACTTC. This gives the protein CASSFRLDRGDEQYF.

V gene TRBV7-9 combines with J gene TRBJ1-2; 7 positions agree with TRBD1. The V segment lost 4 bases and the J segment 4 bases; nucleotides outside the gene matches: 6. The V gene's germline CDR1 is SEHNR and CDR2 FQNEAQ (reference sequence). The length of the CDR3 is 14 residues. Here the CDR3 DNA reads TGTGCCAGCAGCTCATTACAGGGGATCTATGGCTACACCTTC. It encodes CASSSLQGIYGYTF.

The chain uses TRBV5-1 and TRBJ2-2; D perhaps matches TRBD1 (5 bases). This CDR3 contains 16 residues. V was cut by 3 bases and J by 1 base, with 13 bases left in between. Germline-derived CDR1 and CDR2 are SGHRS and YFSETQ. CDR3: CASSSAVGVNTGELFF. CDR3 DNA: TGCGCCAGCAGCTCGGCCGTAGGGGTGAACACCGGGGAGCTGTTTTTT.

The chain links TRBV28 to TRBJ1-4; maybe TRBD1 (6 bases). V lost 4 bases and J lost 7, with 19 bases in between. CDR3 length equals 16 residues. CDR1 MDHEN and CDR2 SYDVKM come from the germline V gene. CDR3 DNA: TGTGCCAGCAGTTCCAACGTACAGGGATTTAGTGAAAAACTGTTTTTT. Translation: CASSSNVQGFSEKLFF.

This clone was seen once. The chain carries TRBV28 and TRBJ2-7; 11 bases are shared with TRBD1. This CDR3 has 17 amino acids. In germline, CDR1 is MDHEN, CDR2 SYDVKM. J lost 12 bases, V lost 2 bases, and 18 bases had no gene match. The CDR3 sequence: CASSLPSTRTGGSLLYF. The CDR3 DNA sequence: TGTGCCAGCAGTTTACCATCCACCCGGACAGGGGGCTCCCTTCTGTACTTC.